The T cell receptor (beta chain) under discussion was sequenced for a study of CD8 T cells in Susac syndrome. When the RNA was reverse transcribed, random hexamers were used with an input of roughly 0.5 to 1 ug. TCRdb processed the immunoSEQ multiplex PCR reads anew with MiXCR; each CDR3 protein has one entry. The sample shows 120,000 or so distinct CDR3 sequences, roughly 92% of them seen only once. On this clonotype: Its antigen remains unknown.

General observations from the study: It was acknowledged in the study that the number of individuals who were included in its TCR sequencing and HLA analysis was relatively small.

Sequencing of TCR beta was undertaken in CD8+ and CD4+ T cells derived from blood. V lost 1 base, J lost 6 bases, and 5 bases stayed unmatched. This CDR3 has 15 amino acids. Germline V gene data show CDR1 as LNHDA and CDR2 as SQIVND (reference sequence). The chain is built from TRBV19 and TRBJ2-7, with TRBD2 matching 11 bases. Sequencing was done on a sample of CD4+ T cells from PBMCs. This sequence was found in a human donor in good health. CDR3: CASSIVTSGRGEQYF. CDR3 nucleotides: TGTGCCAGTAGTATAGTAACTAGCGGGAGAGGCGAGCAGTACTTC.